This T cell receptor beta chain was documented in a study of shared clonotypes between healthy human individuals. Study details: Three plates were used per donor for CD4 naive, three for CD4 memory, two for CD8 naive and one for CD8 memory. Study outcomes and limitations: A limitation of the genetic and exposure-history diversity represented arose from few donors.

The germline V and J ends were trimmed by 9 bases and 6 bases, with 18 bases remaining between them. The CDR3 covers 14 residues. The germline CDR1 and CDR2 sequences are LNHDA and SQIVND (reference sequence). The study ran the assay at deep level. Genomic DNA of every subset was divided equally among multiple immunoSEQ plates. Profiled with immunoSEQ multiplex PCR; TCRdb holds only in-frame clones, not every one. This table holds around 2.5 million clones, approximately 93% found once. As to this clone: What it binds is not known.

V gene TRBV19 combines with J gene TRBJ2-1, with a weak D call TRBD2 (6 bases). The sample comprised naive CD4+ T cells from PBMCs. Subset defined: CD45RA+ positively selected. The TCR comes from a young man in good health. Some clones in this sample may be carry-over from other donors' samples. The CDR3 coding sequence is TGTGCCAGCAACCGGGGGTCGGGTGCCAATGAGCAGTTCTTC. This codes for CASNRGSGANEQFF. The complete variable domain, with remaining parts taken from reference TRBV19 and TRBJ2-1, reads DGGITQSPKYLFRKEGQNVTLSCEQNLNHDAMYWYRQDPGQGLRLIYYSQIVNDFQKGDIAEGYSVSREKKESFPLTVTSAQKNPTAFYLCASNRGSGANEQFFGPGTRLTVL.